These T cell receptor beta chains were read from a single sample in a study of Ad26.COV2.S vaccination and SARS-CoV-2 variants. Assay: immunoSEQ multiplex PCR; the TCRdb copy retains only in-frame clones and omits some. Among roughly 240,000 clones, 70% to 90% were seen once, and the ten largest hold around 11%. Sequenced here: peripheral blood, sampled in a trial of Ad26.COV2.S vaccine versus placebo. Receptors originate from a person between 18 and 60 years old who received the Ad26.COV2.S COVID-19 vaccine or a placebo. Both conserved end residues are part of each CDR3. The D gene is left open where the match is weak. The size field is filled for only some rows; it gives once, few, many or a size class.

TGTGCCAGCACTTTTAGCCGTAGTAGGGCCCGATCGAACTATGGCTACACCTTC	CASTFSRSRARSNYGYTF	NA	TRBV7-3	TRBJ1-2	NA
TGCAGTGCTCCCCACAACTATGGCTACACCTTC	CSAPHNYGYTF	NA	TRBV20-1	TRBJ1-2	few
TGTGCCAGTAGTATAGGCGGGAACAACGAGCAGTACTTC	CASSIGGNNEQYF	NA	TRBV19	TRBJ2-7	NA
TGTGCCAGCCGGGACAGGGTAGGTTCACCCCTCCACTTT	CASRDRVGSPLHF	TRBD1	TRBV2	TRBJ1-6	once
TGTGCCAGCAGCGTAGGGACAGGGAACGAGCAGTACTTC	CASSVGTGNEQYF	TRBD1	TRBV9	TRBJ2-7	NA
TGTGCCAGCAGTTACAACACGGACAGGGTCTACGAGCAGTACTTC	CASSYNTDRVYEQYF	TRBD1	TRBV6-5	TRBJ2-7	NA
TGTGCCAGCAGCCAAAATCCTAGTACTGAAGCTTTCTTT	CASSQNPSTEAFF	NA	TRBV7-3	TRBJ1-1	few
TGTGCCAGCAGCCAAGAGTTAGCGGGGGTCCGTGGGGATGAGCAGTTCTTC	CASSQELAGVRGDEQFF	TRBD2	TRBV3-1/TRBV3-2	TRBJ2-1	NA
TGCAGCGTTGTCAGCGGGGCACGATCGGGGGGTGGCTACACCTTC	CSVVSGARSGGGYTF	NA	TRBV29-1	TRBJ1-2	NA
TGTGCCAGCAGCACCTGGGTCGGTGAGTACGAGCAGTACTTC	CASSTWVGEYEQYF	NA	TRBV27	TRBJ2-7	once
TGTGCCAGCAGTCCTGCTAGCGGGAGGGAGGAGACCCAGTACTTC	CASSPASGREETQYF	TRBD2	TRBV28	TRBJ2-5	NA
TGTGCCAGCAGCGCCGTAGCGGGCGCCTACAATGAGCAGTTCTTC	CASSAVAGAYNEQFF	TRBD2	TRBV2	TRBJ2-1	NA
TGTGCCAGTAGAGTCGGGGTAAGCGAGACCCAGTACTTC	CASRVGVSETQYF	NA	TRBV19	TRBJ2-5	NA
TGTGCCAGCAGCCGCGGGACTAGCGGTCTTTTCTACGAGCAGTACTTC	CASSRGTSGLFYEQYF	TRBD2	TRBV3-1/TRBV3-2	TRBJ2-7	once
TGTGCCAGCAGCTTAGGGACCGGGACACTCTATGGCTACACCTTC	CASSLGTGTLYGYTF	NA	TRBV11-2	TRBJ1-2	NA
TGTGCCAGCAGCGCAGGGACAGCCTCCTACGAGCAGTACTTC	CASSAGTASYEQYF	TRBD1	TRBV11-3	TRBJ2-7	NA
TGTGCCAGTAGACCTGCGGCGGCCTACGAGCAGTACTTC	CASRPAAAYEQYF	NA	TRBV19	TRBJ2-7	NA
TGCGCCAGCAGCGGAGGGACAGGCCGCACAGATACGCAGTATTTT	CASSGGTGRTDTQYF	TRBD1	TRBV5-1	TRBJ2-3	NA
TGTGCCAGTGCCCCCGGGACACTATATGGCTACACCTTC	CASAPGTLYGYTF	NA	TRBV19	TRBJ1-2	few
TGCGCCAGCAGCCAAGAAAGCGGGGGGCTGGAAGGCTACACCTTC	CASSQESGGLEGYTF	NA	TRBV4-1	TRBJ1-2	NA
TGCGCCAGCAGCCAAGATTGGGCAGGGGGGAACACCGGGGAGCTGTTTTTT	CASSQDWAGGNTGELFF	TRBD1	TRBV4-3	TRBJ2-2	NA
TGTGCCAGCAGCCCGAAGTGGGGGGCCGGGGAGACCCAGTACTTC	CASSPKWGAGETQYF	NA	TRBV9	TRBJ2-5	NA
TGTGCCAGTAGTAAGGGACAGAAGTACCAAGAGACCCAGTACTTC	CASSKGQKYQETQYF	TRBD1	TRBV19	TRBJ2-5	NA
TGCGCCAGCGGTCCGGGTTTGGCAGATCCCTACGAGCAGTACTTC	CASGPGLADPYEQYF	NA	TRBV5-1	TRBJ2-7	NA
TGTGCCAGCAGCCCGACAGGGGGTCCTTCCTACGAGCAGTACTTC	CASSPTGGPSYEQYF	TRBD1	TRBV3-1/TRBV3-2	TRBJ2-7	NA
TGTGCCTGGACTTCAGGCCTTGGGGGCTACACCTTC	CAWTSGLGGYTF	NA	TRBV30	TRBJ1-2	NA
TGTGCCAGCAGTTCGACCACAGATACGCAGTATTTT	CASSSTTDTQYF	NA	TRBV28	TRBJ2-3	NA
TGTGCCAGCAGGGAGGGGGATACGCAGTATTTT	CASREGDTQYF	NA	TRBV6-5	TRBJ2-3	NA
TGTGCCACCCGGCCATATGGGGGCGGACCTTCCTACGAGCAGTACTTC	CATRPYGGGPSYEQYF	NA	TRBV19	TRBJ2-7	NA
TGTGCCAGCAGCTTGGAGGGACAGCCTAATCAGCCCCAGCATTTT	CASSLEGQPNQPQHF	TRBD1	TRBV7-8	TRBJ1-5	NA
TGTGCCAGCAGACCCGGGACCGTTTCGACCGGGGAGCTGTTTTTT	CASRPGTVSTGELFF	NA	TRBV21-1	TRBJ2-2	NA
TGTGCCAGCAGTCTGGGGGACATTGGCTCCTACGAGCAGTACTTC	CASSLGDIGSYEQYF	NA	TRBV6-5	TRBJ2-7	few
TGCGCCAGCAGCCAAGATCTCGGCAGGAGCACAGATACGCAGTATTTT	CASSQDLGRSTDTQYF	NA	TRBV4-1	TRBJ2-3	NA
TGCGCCAGCAGCCAAGAAGAAAGTGGGAATGAGCAGTTCTTC	CASSQEESGNEQFF	NA	TRBV4-1	TRBJ2-1	NA
TGTGCCAGCAGTTTCTCAAAAAAGGGACAGGCCGATCGAAAACTGTTTTTT	CASSFSKKGQADRKLFF	TRBD1	TRBV28	TRBJ1-4	NA
TGTGCCAGCAGGGGGACTTCCCGCAATGAGCAGTTCTTC	CASRGTSRNEQFF	NA	TRBV28	TRBJ2-1	once
TGTGCCAGCAGCGCGGACAGTAAGTACCGCTCTGGGGCCAACGTCCTGACTTTC	CASSADSKYRSGANVLTF	NA	TRBV9	TRBJ2-6	NA
TGTGCGGGGGGACAGGTGACCTACGAGCAGTACTTC	CAGGQVTYEQYF	TRBD1	TRBV2	TRBJ2-7	NA
TGTGCCTGGAGCGCCCTACCCGGGACAACATACAATGAGCAGTTCTTC	CAWSALPGTTYNEQFF	NA	TRBV30	TRBJ2-1	NA
TGCAGCGTTGAAACACAGGGGCAAACTGAAGCTTTCTTT	CSVETQGQTEAFF	TRBD1	TRBV29-1	TRBJ1-1	few
TGTGCCAGTAGTATATTTCAGGGCCCGGGCAATGAGCAGTTCTTC	CASSIFQGPGNEQFF	NA	TRBV19	TRBJ2-1	NA
TGTGCCAGCAGCTTACTAGCGGGAGTGGGCACCGGGGAGCTGTTTTTT	CASSLLAGVGTGELFF	TRBD2	TRBV7-2	TRBJ2-2	NA
TGCAGCGTTTTGGTGGTGAACACTGAAGCTTTCTTT	CSVLVVNTEAFF	NA	TRBV29-1	TRBJ1-1	few
TGTGCCAGCAGCTACGGGACAGGGGATTCACCCCTCCACTTT	CASSYGTGDSPLHF	TRBD1	TRBV7-9	TRBJ1-6	NA
TGTGCCAGCAGTTTAGGGCCACTGGCCTACGAGCAGTACTTC	CASSLGPLAYEQYF	NA	TRBV28	TRBJ2-7	NA
TGTGCCAGCAGTTTGAGGGCTACAGGGATAGAGACCCAGTACTTC	CASSLRATGIETQYF	NA	TRBV28	TRBJ2-5	NA
TGTGCCACCAGTGGGACAGGGACCGGGGAGCTGTTTTTT	CATSGTGTGELFF	TRBD1	TRBV24-1	TRBJ2-2	NA
TGCGCCAGCAGCGCAGGGAGGGCGCGTGGGGCCAACGTCCTGACTTTC	CASSAGRARGANVLTF	TRBD2	TRBV4-1	TRBJ2-6	NA
TGTGCCAGCTCACCACTTTTGACCAGCCAAGAGACCCAGTACTTC	CASSPLLTSQETQYF	NA	TRBV18	TRBJ2-5	NA
TGTGCCAGCACGGGACATATGGAATACGAGCAGTACTTC	CASTGHMEYEQYF	NA	TRBV28	TRBJ2-7	NA
TGTGCCAGCAGCTCTGCCGCTACAGGGGGCAATGGCTACACCTTC	CASSSAATGGNGYTF	TRBD1	TRBV28	TRBJ1-2	NA
TGTGCCAGTAGTATAGGAGGGCGGGGGACAGCTTTTTATAGCAATCAGCCCCAGCATTTT	CASSIGGRGTAFYSNQPQHF	TRBD1	TRBV19	TRBJ1-5	NA
TGTGCCAGCAGTTTAGAGGACAGTAGCAATGAGCAGTTCTTC	CASSLEDSSNEQFF	NA	TRBV27	TRBJ2-1	NA
TGCGCCAGCAGCTCAGGACAGGGTTTCTACGAGCAGTACTTC	CASSSGQGFYEQYF	TRBD1	TRBV5-1	TRBJ2-7	NA
TGTGCCAGCTCTCTAGGACTCCAAGAGACCCAGTACTTC	CASSLGLQETQYF	NA	TRBV18	TRBJ2-5	NA
TGCGCCAGCAGCCAAGTTGCTAGCGGGGGGTACTATGAGCAGTTCTTC	CASSQVASGGYYEQFF	TRBD2	TRBV4-1	TRBJ2-1	NA
TGTGCCACCAGTGATGTCGCTCCGGGACAGGGCGATGAGCAGTTCTTC	CATSDVAPGQGDEQFF	TRBD1	TRBV24-1	TRBJ2-1	NA
TGTGCCAGCAGTGTCAGGAGTGGGAATGAAAAACTGTTTTTT	CASSVRSGNEKLFF	NA	TRBV2	TRBJ1-4	once